This T cell receptor beta chain was captured by sequencing in a study of human T cells and chemical hapten exposure. Study findings and constraints: Once DPC sensitization occurred, TCRs above 1 in 1000 frequency showed no change.

MiXCR, run by TCRdb on the RACE reads, gives a single entry per CDR3 protein. The sample has tens of thousands of distinct CDR3 sequences, roughly a tenth seen once; the top ten hold about 14%. Time point given: patch test 1, 2 weeks after DPC sensitization. As to treatment: therapeutic diphenylcyclopropenone sensitization with weekly scalp DPC. The CDR3 extends over 15 amino acids. J lost 8 bases, V lost 4 bases, and 6 bases had no gene match. Germline V gives CDR1 MGHRA, CDR2 YSYEKL. This clonotype was counted ten times or more. No antigen is known for it. The source was whole blood, collected in connection with sensitization to the hapten diphenylcyclopropenone (DPC). V is TRBV4-1 and J is TRBJ1-3; 12 bases match TRBD1. This sequence was found in a woman aged 40-49 years with alopecia areata. Some clones in this sample may be carry-over from other donors' samples. The CDR3 spells CASSLGQGAGYTIYF. The CDR3 DNA follows: TGCGCCAGCAGCCTGGGACAGGGGGCGGGTTACACCATATATTTT.